The entry below gives a single TCR beta chain sequence along with its context. Its cognate antigen is unknown. The junction and the germline gene differ at one end; a read error may be behind it. With 60 Vbeta and 13 Jbeta primers, the PCR was carried out. Sequenced by immunoSEQ multiplex PCR; TCRdb stores in-frame clones only, minus some. The sample gives a few hundred thousand clones, under 80% of which show up once; approximately 1.9% is in the top ten. This CDR3 is 10 amino acids long. Germline CDR1 and CDR2: MNHEY and SMNVEV (reference sequence). This entry belongs to a study of cytomegalovirus exposure and HLA in healthy donors. Study-wide findings and caveats: Prediction of most subjects' HLA-A and HLA-B alleles by TCR beta sequences was reportedly accurate. Rarity characterized most TCR sequences, yet some public TCRs appeared in many donors. TCR beta chains numbering more than 150 were designated cytomegalovirus-associated. Earlier analysis found most TCR beta V segments productive about 87% or about 30% of the time.

Material for sequencing was PBMCs. This chain links TRBV27 with TRBJ1-1; no clear D. This TCR came from a woman between 25 and 40 years old in good health and CMV-seronegative. The CDR3 nucleotides are TGTGCCACCGGGAAGACCGACTCCATCTTT. Amino acids: CATGKTDSIF.